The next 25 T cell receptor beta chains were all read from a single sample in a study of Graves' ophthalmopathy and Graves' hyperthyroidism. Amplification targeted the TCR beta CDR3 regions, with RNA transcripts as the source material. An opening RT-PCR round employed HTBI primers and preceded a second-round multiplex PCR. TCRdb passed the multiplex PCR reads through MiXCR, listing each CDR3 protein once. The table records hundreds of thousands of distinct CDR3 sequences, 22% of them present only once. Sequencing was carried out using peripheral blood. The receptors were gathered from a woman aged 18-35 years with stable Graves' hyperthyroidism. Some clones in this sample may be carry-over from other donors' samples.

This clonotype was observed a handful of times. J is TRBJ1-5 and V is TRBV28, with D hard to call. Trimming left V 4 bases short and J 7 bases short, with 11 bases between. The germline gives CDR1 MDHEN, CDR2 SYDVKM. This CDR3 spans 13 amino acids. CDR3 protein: CASSSHLGQPQHF. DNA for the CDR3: TGTGCCAGCAGTTCCCACTTGGGCCAGCCCCAGCATTTT.

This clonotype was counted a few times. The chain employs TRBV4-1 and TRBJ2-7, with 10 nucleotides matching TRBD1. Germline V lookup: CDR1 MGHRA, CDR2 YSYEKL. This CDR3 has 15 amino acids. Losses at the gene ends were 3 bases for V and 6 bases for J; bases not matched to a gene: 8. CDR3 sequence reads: CASSQQGQGNTEQYF. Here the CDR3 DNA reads TGCGCCAGCAGCCAGCAGGGACAGGGGAATACCGAGCAGTACTTC.

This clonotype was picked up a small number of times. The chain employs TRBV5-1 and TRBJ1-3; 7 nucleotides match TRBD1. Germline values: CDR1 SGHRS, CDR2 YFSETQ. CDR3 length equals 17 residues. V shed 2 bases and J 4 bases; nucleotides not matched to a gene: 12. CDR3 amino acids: CASSLTTGPTAGNTIYF. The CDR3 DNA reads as TGCGCCAGCAGCTTAACGACAGGGCCGACGGCGGGAAACACCATATATTTT.

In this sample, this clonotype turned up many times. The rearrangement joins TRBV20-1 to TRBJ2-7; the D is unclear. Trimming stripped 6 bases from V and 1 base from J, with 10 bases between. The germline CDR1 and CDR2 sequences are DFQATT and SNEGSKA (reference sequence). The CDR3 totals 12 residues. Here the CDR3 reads CSASVPSYEQYF. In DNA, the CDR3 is TGCAGTGCCAGCGTGCCTTCCTACGAGCAGTACTTC.

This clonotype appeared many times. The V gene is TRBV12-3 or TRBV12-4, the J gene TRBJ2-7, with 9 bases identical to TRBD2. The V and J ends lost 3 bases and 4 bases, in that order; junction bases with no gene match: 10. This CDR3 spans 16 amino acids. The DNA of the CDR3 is TGTGCCAGCAGTTTCGCGGGAGGGTACGTGAGTTACGAGCAGTACTTC. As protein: CASSFAGGYVSYEQYF.

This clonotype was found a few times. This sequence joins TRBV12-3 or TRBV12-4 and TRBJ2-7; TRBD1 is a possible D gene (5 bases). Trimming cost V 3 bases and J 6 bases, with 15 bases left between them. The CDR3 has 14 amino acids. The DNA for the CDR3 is TGTGCCAGCAGTTTCGACAGAACTTCGGCCGAGCAGTACTTC. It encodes CASSFDRTSAEQYF.

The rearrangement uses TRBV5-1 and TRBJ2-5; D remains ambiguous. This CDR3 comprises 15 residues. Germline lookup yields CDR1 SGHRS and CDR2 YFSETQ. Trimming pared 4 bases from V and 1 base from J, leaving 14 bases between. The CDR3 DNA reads TGCGCCAGCAGCCGGATACACGAAACCCAAGAGACCCAGTACTTC. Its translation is CASSRIHETQETQYF. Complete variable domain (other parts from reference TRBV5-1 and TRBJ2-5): KAGVTQTPRYLIKTRGQQVTLSCSPISGHRSVSWYQQTPGQGLQFLFEYFSETQRNKGNFPGRFSGRQFSNSRSEMNVSTLELGDSALYLCASSRIHETQETQYFGPGTRLLVL.

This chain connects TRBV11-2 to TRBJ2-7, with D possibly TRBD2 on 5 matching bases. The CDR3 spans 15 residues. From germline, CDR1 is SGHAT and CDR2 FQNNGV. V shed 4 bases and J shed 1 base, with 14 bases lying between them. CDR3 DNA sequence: TGTGCCAGCAGCTACGGGGTGCACGGATCCTACGAGCAGTACTTC. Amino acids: CASSYGVHGSYEQYF.

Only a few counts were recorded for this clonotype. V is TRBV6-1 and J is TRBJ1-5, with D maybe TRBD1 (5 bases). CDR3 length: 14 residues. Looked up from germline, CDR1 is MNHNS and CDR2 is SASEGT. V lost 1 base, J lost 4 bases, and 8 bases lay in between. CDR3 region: CASSEVTANQPQHF. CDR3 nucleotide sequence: TGTGCCAGCAGTGAAGTGACAGCTAATCAGCCCCAGCATTTT.

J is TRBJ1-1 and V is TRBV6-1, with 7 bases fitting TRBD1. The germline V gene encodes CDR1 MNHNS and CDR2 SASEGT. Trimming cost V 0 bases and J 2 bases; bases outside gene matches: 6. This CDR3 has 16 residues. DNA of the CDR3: TGTGCCAGCAGTGAAGCAACCGGGACAGCTAACACTGAAGCTTTCTTT. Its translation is CASSEATGTANTEAFF.

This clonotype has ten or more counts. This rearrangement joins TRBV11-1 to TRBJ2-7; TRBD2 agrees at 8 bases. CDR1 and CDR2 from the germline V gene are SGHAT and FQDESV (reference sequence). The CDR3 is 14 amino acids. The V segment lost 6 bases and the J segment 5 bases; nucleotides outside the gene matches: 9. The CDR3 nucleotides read TGTGCCAGCAGTTCCACACGAGCGGGAGACGAGCAGTACTTC. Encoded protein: CASSSTRAGDEQYF.

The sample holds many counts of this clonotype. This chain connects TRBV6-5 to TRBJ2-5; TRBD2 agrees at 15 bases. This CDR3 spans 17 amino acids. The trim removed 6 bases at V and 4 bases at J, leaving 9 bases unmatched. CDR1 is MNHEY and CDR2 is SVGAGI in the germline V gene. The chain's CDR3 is CASSPRRGLAGGETQYF. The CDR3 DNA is TGTGCCAGCAGCCCCAGGCGGGGACTAGCGGGAGGAGAGACCCAGTACTTC.

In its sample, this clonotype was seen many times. The CDR3 DNA follows: TGCAGCGTTGGAGGGGGCGACTACGAGCAGTACTTC. Protein: CSVGGGDYEQYF. The rearrangement links TRBV29-1 to TRBJ2-7; 7 positions match TRBD1. V gave up 4 bases and J gave up 3 bases; unmatched junction bases: 3. The CDR3 runs to 12 residues. Germline lookup yields CDR1 SQVTM and CDR2 ANQGSEA.

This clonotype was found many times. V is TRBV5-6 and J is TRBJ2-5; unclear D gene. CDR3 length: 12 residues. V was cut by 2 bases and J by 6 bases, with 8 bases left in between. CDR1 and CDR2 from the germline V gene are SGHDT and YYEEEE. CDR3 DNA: TGTGCCAGCAGCTTCGACCCAAAGACCCAGTACTTC. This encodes CASSFDPKTQYF.

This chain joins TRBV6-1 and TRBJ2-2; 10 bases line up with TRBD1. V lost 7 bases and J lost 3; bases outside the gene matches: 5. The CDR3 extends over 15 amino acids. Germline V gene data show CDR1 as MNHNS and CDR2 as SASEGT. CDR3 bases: TGTGCCAGCACCCACGGACAGGGGGACACCGGGGAGCTGTTTTTT. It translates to CASTHGQGDTGELFF.

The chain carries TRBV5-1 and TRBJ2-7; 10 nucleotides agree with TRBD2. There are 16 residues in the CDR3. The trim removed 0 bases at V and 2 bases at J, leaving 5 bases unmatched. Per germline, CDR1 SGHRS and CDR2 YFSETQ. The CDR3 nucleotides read TGCGCCAGCAGCTTGGACCTAGCGGGGGCTCCCTACGAGCAGTACTTC. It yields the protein CASSLDLAGAPYEQYF. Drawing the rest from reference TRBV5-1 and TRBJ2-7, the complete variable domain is KAGVTQTPRYLIKTRGQQVTLSCSPISGHRSVSWYQQTPGQGLQFLFEYFSETQRNKGNFPGRFSGRQFSNSRSEMNVSTLELGDSALYLCASSLDLAGAPYEQYFGPGTRLTVT.

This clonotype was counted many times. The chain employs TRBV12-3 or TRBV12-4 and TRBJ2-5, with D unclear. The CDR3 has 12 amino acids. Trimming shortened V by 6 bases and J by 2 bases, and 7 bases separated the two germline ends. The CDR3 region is CASRRLQETQYF. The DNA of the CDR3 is TGTGCCAGCAGACGCCTTCAAGAGACCCAGTACTTC.

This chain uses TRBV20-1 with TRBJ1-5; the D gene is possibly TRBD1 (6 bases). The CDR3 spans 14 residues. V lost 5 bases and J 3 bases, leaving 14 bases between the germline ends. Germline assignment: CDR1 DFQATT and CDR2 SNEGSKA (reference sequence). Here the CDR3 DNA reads TGCAGTGCTGGTAAGAGACAGGACAATCAGCCCCAGCATTTT. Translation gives CSAGKRQDNQPQHF.

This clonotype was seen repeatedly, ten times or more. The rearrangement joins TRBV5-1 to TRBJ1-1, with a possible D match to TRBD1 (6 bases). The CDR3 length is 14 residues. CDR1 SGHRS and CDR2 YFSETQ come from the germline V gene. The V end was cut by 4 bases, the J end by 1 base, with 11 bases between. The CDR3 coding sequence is TGCGCCAGCAGCCAGGGGAAGGGGAACACTGAAGCTTTCTTT. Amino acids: CASSQGKGNTEAFF.

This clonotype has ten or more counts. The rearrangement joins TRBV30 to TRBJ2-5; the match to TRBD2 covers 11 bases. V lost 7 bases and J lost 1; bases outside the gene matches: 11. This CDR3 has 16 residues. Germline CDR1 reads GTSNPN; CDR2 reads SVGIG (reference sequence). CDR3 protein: CAFNTATSGAQETQYF. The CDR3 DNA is TGTGCCTTCAACACCGCGACTAGCGGGGCCCAAGAGACCCAGTACTTC.

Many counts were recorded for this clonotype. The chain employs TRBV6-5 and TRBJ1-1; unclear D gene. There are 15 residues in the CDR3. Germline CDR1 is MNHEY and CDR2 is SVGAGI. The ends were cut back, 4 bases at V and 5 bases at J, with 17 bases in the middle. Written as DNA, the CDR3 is TGTGCCAGCAGTTCTCTCGGGCGGGGATCGACTGAAGCTTTCTTT. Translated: CASSSLGRGSTEAFF.

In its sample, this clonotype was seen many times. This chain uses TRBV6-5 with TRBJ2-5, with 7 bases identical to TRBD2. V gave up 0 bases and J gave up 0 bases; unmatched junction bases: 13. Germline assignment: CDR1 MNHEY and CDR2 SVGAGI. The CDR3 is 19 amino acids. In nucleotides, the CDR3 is TGTGCCAGCAGTTACTCGGGCCTAGGGCTAGCGGAGAACCAAGAGACCCAGTACTTC. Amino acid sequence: CASSYSGLGLAENQETQYF.

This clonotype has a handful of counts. The CDR3 loop is CASSLYSGAKNIQYF. The DNA for the CDR3 is TGTGCCAGCAGTCTATACAGTGGGGCCAAAAACATTCAGTACTTC. The genes are TRBV28 and TRBJ2-4; D ambiguous. V was pared by 5 bases and J by 1 base, with 12 bases between. Germline assignment: CDR1 MDHEN and CDR2 SYDVKM. This CDR3 comprises 15 residues.

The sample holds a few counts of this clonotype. CDR3 nucleotides: TGTGCCAGCAGTGCCGAGACGGCGTTGTACTATGGCTACACCTTC. Its protein is CASSAETALYYGYTF. The chain couples TRBV28 to TRBJ1-2; D is uncertain. V lost 5 bases, J lost 3 bases, and 16 bases lay in between. Germline assignment: CDR1 MDHEN and CDR2 SYDVKM. The CDR3 has 15 residues.

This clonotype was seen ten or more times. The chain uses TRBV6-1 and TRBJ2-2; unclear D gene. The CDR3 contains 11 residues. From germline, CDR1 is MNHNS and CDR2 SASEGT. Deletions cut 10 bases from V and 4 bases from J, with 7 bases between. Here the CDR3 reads CATHGTGELFF. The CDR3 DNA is TGTGCCACCCACGGCACCGGGGAGCTGTTTTTT.